This is a list of T cell receptor beta chains from one sample in a study of blood T cell repertoires in COVID-19. The assay was immunoSEQ multiplex PCR, and TCRdb's table has in-frame clones only and misses some. The table lists over 45,000 clones, roughly 87% of them singletons. Input material: peripheral blood. These receptors came from a man aged 35-49 years with COVID-19, enrolled during active disease. Both conserved end residues are part of each CDR3. Each record gives: J gene, V gene, CDR3 protein.

TRBJ1-1 | TRBV2 | CASSVESMNTEAFF
TRBJ1-6 | TRBV30 | CAWGSGIRSPLHF
TRBJ2-7 | TRBV20-1 | CSASQQASYEQYF
TRBJ2-1 | TRBV5-1 | CASSTPGGLAGGPNLYNEQFF
TRBJ2-3 | TRBV19 | CASGDRGTDTQYF
TRBJ2-2 | TRBV7-3 | CASSSTPTATGELFF
TRBJ1-5 | TRBV19 | CASRLQGLIGGNQPQHF
TRBJ2-5 | TRBV13 | CASSSSGKTQYF
TRBJ2-3 | TRBV5-5 | CASSFSGTERDTQYF
TRBJ2-2 | TRBV7-3 | CASSLKRENTGELFF
TRBJ1-1 | TRBV6-5 | CASKGTGRIEAFF
TRBJ2-7 | TRBV5-1 | CASSPKIVPTSGEQYF
TRBJ1-2 | TRBV7-3 | CASSQQGRVGYTF